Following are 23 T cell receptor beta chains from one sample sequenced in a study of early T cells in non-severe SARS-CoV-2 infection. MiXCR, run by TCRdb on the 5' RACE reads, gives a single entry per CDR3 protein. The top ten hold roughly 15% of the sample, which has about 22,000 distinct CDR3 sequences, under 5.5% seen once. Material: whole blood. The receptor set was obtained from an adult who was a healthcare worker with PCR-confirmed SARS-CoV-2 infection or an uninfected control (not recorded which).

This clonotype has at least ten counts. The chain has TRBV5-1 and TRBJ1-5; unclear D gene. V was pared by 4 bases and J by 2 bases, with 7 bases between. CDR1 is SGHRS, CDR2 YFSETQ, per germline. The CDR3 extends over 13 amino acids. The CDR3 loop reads CASSPAGNQPQHF. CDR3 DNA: TGCGCCAGCAGCCCCGCTGGCAATCAGCCCCAGCATTTT.

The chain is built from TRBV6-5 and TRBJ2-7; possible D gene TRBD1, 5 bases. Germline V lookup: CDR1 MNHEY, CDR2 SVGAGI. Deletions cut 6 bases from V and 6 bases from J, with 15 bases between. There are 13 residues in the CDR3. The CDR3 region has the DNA TGTGCCAGCAGCCTTGACAGAGAACGCGAGCAGTACTTC. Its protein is CASSLDREREQYF.

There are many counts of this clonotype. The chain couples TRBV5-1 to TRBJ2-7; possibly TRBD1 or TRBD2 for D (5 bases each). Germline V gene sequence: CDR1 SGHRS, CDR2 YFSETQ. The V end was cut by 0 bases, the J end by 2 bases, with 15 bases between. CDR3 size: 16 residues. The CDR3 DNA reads TGCGCCAGCAGCTTGGCCTCCACAGGACTGACCTACGAGCAGTACTTC. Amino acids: CASSLASTGLTYEQYF.

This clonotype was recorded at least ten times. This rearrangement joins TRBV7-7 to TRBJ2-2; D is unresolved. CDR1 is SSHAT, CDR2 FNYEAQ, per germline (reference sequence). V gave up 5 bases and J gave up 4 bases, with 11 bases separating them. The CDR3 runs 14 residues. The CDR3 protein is CASSLQQLTGELFF. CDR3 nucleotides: TGTGCCAGCAGCCTACAACAGCTCACCGGGGAGCTGTTTTTT. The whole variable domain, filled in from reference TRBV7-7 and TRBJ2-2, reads GAGVSQSPRYKVTKRGQDVTLRCDPISSHATLYWYQQALGQGPEFLTYFNYEAQPDKSGLPSDRFSAERPEGSISTLTIQRTEQRDSAMYRCASSLQQLTGELFFGEGSRLTVL.

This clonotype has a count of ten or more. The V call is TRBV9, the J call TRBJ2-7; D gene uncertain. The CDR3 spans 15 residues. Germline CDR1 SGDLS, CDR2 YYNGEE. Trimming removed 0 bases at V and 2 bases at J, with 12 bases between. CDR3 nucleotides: TGTGCCAGCAGCGTAGATGTCAGTTCAACCTACGAGCAGTACTTC. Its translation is CASSVDVSSTYEQYF.

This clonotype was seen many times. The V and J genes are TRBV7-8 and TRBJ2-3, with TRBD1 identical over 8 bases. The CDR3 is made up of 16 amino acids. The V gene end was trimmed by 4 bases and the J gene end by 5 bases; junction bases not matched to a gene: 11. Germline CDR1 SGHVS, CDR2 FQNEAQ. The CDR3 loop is CASSSTGQGYGDTQYF. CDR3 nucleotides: TGTGCCAGCAGCTCAACCGGACAGGGCTACGGAGATACGCAGTATTTT.

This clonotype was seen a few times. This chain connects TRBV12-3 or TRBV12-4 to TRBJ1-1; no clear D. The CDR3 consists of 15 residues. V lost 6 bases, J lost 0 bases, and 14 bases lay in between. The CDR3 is CASRQTGNMNTEAFF. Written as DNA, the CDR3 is TGTGCCAGCAGGCAGACCGGGAACATGAACACTGAAGCTTTCTTT.

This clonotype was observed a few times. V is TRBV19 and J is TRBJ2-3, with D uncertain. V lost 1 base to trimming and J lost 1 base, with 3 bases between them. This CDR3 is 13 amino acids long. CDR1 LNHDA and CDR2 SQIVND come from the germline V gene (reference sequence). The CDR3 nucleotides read TGTGCCAGTAGTATAGGCGGCACAGATACGCAGTATTTT. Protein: CASSIGGTDTQYF.

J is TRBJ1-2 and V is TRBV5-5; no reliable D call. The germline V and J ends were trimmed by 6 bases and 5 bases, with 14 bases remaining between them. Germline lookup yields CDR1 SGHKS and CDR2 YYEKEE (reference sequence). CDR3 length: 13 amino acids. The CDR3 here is CASTFEARYGYTF. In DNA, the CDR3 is TGTGCCAGCACCTTTGAGGCACGGTATGGCTACACCTTC.

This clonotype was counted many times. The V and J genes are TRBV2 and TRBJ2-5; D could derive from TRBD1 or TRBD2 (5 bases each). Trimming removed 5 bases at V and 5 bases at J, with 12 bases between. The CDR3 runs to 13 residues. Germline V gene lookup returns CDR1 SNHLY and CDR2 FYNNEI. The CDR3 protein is CASSSEWGETQYF. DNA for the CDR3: TGTGCCAGCAGTTCGGAGTGGGGGGAGACCCAGTACTTC.

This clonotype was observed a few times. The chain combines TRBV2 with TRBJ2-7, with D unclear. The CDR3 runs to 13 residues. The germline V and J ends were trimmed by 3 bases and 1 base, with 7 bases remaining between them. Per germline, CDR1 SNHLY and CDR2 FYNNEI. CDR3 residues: CASSEGGSYEQYF. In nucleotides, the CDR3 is TGTGCCAGCAGTGAGGGCGGATCCTACGAGCAGTACTTC.

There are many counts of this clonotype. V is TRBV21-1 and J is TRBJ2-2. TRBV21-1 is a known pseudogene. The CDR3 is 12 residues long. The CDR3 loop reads CASRLNTGELFF. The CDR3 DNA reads TGTGCCAGCAGGCTGAACACCGGGGAGCTGTTTTTT.

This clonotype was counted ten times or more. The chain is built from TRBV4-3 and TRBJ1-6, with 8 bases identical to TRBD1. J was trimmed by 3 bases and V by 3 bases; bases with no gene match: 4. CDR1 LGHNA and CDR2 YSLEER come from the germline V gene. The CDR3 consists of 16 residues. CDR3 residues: CASSQSTGGYNSPLHF. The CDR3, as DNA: TGCGCCAGCAGCCAGTCAACAGGGGGCTATAATTCACCCCTCCACTTT.

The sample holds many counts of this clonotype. The CDR3 loop is CASSLVSGGEADTQYF. CDR3 DNA: TGTGCCAGCAGCTTAGTTTCGGGGGGCGAGGCAGATACGCAGTATTTT. This chain links TRBV7-8 with TRBJ2-3; tentatively, D is TRBD2 (7 bases). Per germline, CDR1 SGHVS and CDR2 FQNEAQ. The V end lost 1 base, the J end lost 4 bases, and 15 bases lay between the germline ends. The CDR3 spans 16 residues.

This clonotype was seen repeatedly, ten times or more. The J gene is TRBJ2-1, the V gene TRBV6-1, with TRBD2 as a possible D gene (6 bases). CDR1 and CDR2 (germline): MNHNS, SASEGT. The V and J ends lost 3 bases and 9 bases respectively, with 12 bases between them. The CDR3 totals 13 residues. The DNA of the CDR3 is TGTGCCAGCAGTGAGGGAGGCGTATCTGAGCAGTTCTTC. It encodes CASSEGGVSEQFF.

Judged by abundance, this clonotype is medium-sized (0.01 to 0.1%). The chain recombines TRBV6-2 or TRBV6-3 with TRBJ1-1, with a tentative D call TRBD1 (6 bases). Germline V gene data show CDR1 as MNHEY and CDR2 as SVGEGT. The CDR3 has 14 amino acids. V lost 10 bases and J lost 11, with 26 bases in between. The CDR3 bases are TGTGCCATCACCCGAGCCGGGACACCCCTTGGCGCTTTCTTT. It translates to CAITRAGTPLGAFF.

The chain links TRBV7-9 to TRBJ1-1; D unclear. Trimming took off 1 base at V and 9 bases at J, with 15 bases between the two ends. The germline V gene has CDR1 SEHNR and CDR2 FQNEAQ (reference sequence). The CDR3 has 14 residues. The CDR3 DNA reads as TGTGCCAGCAGCTTAGTACTGCCAGAGCCTCAAGCTTTCTTT. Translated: CASSLVLPEPQAFF.

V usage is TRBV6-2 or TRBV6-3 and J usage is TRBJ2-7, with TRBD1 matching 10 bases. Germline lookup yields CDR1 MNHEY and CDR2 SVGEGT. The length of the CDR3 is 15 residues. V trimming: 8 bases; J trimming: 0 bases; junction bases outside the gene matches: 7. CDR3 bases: TGTGCCAGCTTGAGACAGGGGGCAATCTCCTACGAGCAGTACTTC. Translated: CASLRQGAISYEQYF.

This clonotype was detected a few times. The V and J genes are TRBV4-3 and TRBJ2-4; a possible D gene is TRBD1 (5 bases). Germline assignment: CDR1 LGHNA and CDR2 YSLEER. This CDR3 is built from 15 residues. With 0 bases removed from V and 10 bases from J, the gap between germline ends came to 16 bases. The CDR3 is CASSQDGQGLRIQYF. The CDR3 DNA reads TGCGCCAGCAGCCAAGATGGACAAGGCTTAAGGATTCAGTACTTC.

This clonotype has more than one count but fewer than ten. CDR3: CASSANGAADTQYF. Here the CDR3 DNA reads TGTGCCAGTAGTGCAAACGGGGCCGCAGATACGCAGTATTTT. J is TRBJ2-3 and V is TRBV19, with D perhaps TRBD1 or TRBD2 (5 bases each). CDR3 length equals 14 residues. From germline, CDR1 is LNHDA and CDR2 SQIVND (reference sequence). The V end was cut by 5 bases, the J end by 4 bases, with 13 bases between.

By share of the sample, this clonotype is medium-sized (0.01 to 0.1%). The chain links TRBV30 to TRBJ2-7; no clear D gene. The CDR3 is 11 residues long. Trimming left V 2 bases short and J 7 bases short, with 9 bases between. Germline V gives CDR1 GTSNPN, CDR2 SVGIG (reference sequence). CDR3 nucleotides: TGTGCCTGGAGTTCGCGGTGGGAGCAGTACTTC. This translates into CAWSSRWEQYF.

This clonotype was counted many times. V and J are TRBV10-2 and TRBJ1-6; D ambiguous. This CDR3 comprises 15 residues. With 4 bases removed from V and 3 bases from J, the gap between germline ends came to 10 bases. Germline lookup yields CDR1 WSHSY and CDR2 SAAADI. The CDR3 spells CASSVVSDYNSPLHF. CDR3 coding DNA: TGCGCCAGCAGTGTAGTCAGCGACTATAATTCACCCCTCCACTTT.

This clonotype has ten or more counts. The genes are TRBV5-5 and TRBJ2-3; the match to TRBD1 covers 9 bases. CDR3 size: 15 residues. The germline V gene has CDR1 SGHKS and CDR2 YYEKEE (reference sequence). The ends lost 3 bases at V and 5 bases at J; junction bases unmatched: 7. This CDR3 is CASSSMGQGEDTQYF. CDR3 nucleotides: TGTGCCAGCAGCTCGATGGGACAGGGCGAAGATACGCAGTATTTT.